One sample yielded the 6 T cell receptor beta chains listed below, sequenced in a study of cytomegalovirus exposure and HLA in healthy donors. Generated by immunoSEQ multiplex PCR, the TCRdb table keeps only in-frame clones and is missing some. This sample yields about 240,000 clones, of which 75% to 90% are seen a single time; around 1.3% belongs to the top ten. Material: PBMCs. The receptors originated from a woman younger than 45 in good health and CMV-seropositive.

V is TRBV28 and J is TRBJ2-7; D is perhaps TRBD2 (5 bases). CDR3 length: 16 amino acids. Germline V gene data show CDR1 as MDHEN and CDR2 as SYDVKM. Trimming removed 4 bases at V and 1 base at J, with 17 bases between. The DNA of the CDR3 is TGTGCCAGCAGTTACCCTCTTGCGGGTCAGTCCTACGAGCAGTACTTC. Protein: CASSYPLAGQSYEQYF.

The chain uses TRBV29-1 and TRBJ2-1, with 7 bases matching TRBD1. The germline V gene has CDR1 SQVTM and CDR2 ANQGSEA. The CDR3 is made up of 14 amino acids. The trim removed 5 bases at V and 7 bases at J, leaving 11 bases unmatched. The CDR3 DNA reads TGCAGCGTTAATATAGGGGGCATCGGTAATGAGCAGTTCTTC. This codes for CSVNIGGIGNEQFF.

V and J are TRBV18 and TRBJ2-7; 8 bases agree with TRBD1. The CDR3 spans 14 residues. The germline V gene has CDR1 KGHSH and CDR2 LQKENI. The ends lost 4 bases at V and 0 bases at J; junction bases unmatched: 2. In DNA form, the CDR3 reads TGTGCCAGCTCACGAGGACAGGGCTCCTACGAGCAGTACTTC. Encoded protein: CASSRGQGSYEQYF.

The rearrangement uses TRBV27 and TRBJ2-7; perhaps TRBD2 as D (6 bases). Germline CDR1 is MNHEY and CDR2 is SMNVEV (reference sequence). V lost 1 base and J lost 0, with 16 bases in between. This CDR3 region has 17 residues. The CDR3 region has the DNA TGTGCCAGCAGTTTATACACCAGTTGGGGAGGCTCCTACGAGCAGTACTTC. Protein product: CASSLYTSWGGSYEQYF.

The CDR3 region is CASSLGTSGYNEQFF. The CDR3, as DNA: TGCGCCAGCAGCTTGGGGACTAGCGGCTACAATGAGCAGTTCTTC. This rearrangement joins TRBV5-1 to TRBJ2-1, with 10 bases lining up with TRBD2. There are 15 residues in the CDR3. V lost 0 bases, J lost 3 bases, and 0 bases stayed unmatched. Germline lookup yields CDR1 SGHRS and CDR2 YFSETQ. The full variable domain, in which reference TRBV5-1 and TRBJ2-1 provide the parts outside the CDR3, is KAGVTQTPRYLIKTRGQQVTLSCSPISGHRSVSWYQQTPGQGLQFLFEYFSETQRNKGNFPGRFSGRQFSNSRSEMNVSTLELGDSALYLCASSLGTSGYNEQFFGPGTRLTVL.

The V and J genes are TRBV28 and TRBJ1-1; 8 nucleotides line up with TRBD1. The germline V gene has CDR1 MDHEN and CDR2 SYDVKM. Trimming at V came to 7 bases and at J to 1 base, leaving 5 bases not matched to a gene. The CDR3 runs 14 residues. The CDR3, as DNA: TGTGCCAGCATCATAGACAGGGGGAACACTGAAGCTTTCTTT. Its translation: CASIIDRGNTEAFF. Full variable domain (remainder filled in from reference TRBV28 and TRBJ1-1): DVKVTQSSRYLVKRTGEKVFLECVQDMDHENMFWYRQDPGLGLRLIYFSYDVKMKEKGDIPEGYSVSREKKERFSLILESASTNQTSMYLCASIIDRGNTEAFFGQGTRLTVV.